This T cell receptor (beta chain) was recovered during a study of human thymus T cells. Sequenced by immunoSEQ multiplex PCR; TCRdb stores in-frame clones only, minus some. The data hold tens of thousands of clones, with approximately 95% observed a single time. The CDR3 is made up of 17 amino acids. Germline-derived CDR1 and CDR2 are SGHDT and YYEEEE. Unmatched junction bases numbered 12, after V lost 5 bases and J lost 3 bases. Sequenced sample: blood. The rearrangement joins TRBV5-6 to TRBJ2-2; 8 nucleotides line up with TRBD1. The receptor was isolated from a boy under three years old with a congenital heart defect but otherwise immunologically healthy. The CDR3 protein is CASSPLSWTGYTGELFF. The CDR3 DNA sequence: TGTGCCAGCAGTCCACTCTCTTGGACAGGGTACACCGGGGAGCTGTTTTTT.